Following are 17 T cell receptor beta chains from one sample sequenced in a study of cytotoxic CD8 clonotypes in ibrutinib-treated CLL. Data came from immunoSEQ multiplex PCR; TCRdb stores just in-frame clones and leaves some out. The sample gives around 20,000 clones, roughly 65% of which show up once; around 30% is in the top ten. Specimen: PBMCs, collected after 24 months of ibrutinib treatment. The receptors stem from a human donor with chronic lymphocytic leukemia.

This clone has a single count. The gene calls are TRBV9 and TRBJ1-1; D possibly corresponds to TRBD1 (5 bases). The V and J ends lost 0 bases and 1 base respectively, with 16 bases between them. Germline V gene sequence: CDR1 SGDLS, CDR2 YYNGEE. This CDR3 is built from 17 residues. Here the CDR3 reads CASSVGGRVQWNTEAFF. CDR3 bases: TGTGCCAGCAGCGTAGGGGGCAGGGTACAATGGAACACTGAAGCTTTCTTT.

V usage is TRBV4-2 and J usage is TRBJ2-1, with a possible D match to TRBD2 (6 bases). The ends were cut back, 0 bases at V and 7 bases at J, with 22 bases in the middle. Germline lookup yields CDR1 LGHNA and CDR2 YNFKEQ. This CDR3 has 18 amino acids. CDR3 bases: TGTGCCAGCAGCCAAGATCGGCCCGCAGTGGGACTCAATAATGAGCAGTTCTTC. Its translation is CASSQDRPAVGLNNEQFF.

In this sample, this clone turned up a few times. CDR3 in amino acids: CAISKDPGSSYNSPLHF. The CDR3 DNA reads TGTGCCATCAGTAAAGATCCAGGGTCTTCTTATAATTCACCCCTCCACTTT. This chain links TRBV10-3 with TRBJ1-6; TRBD1 is a possible D gene (5 bases). Germline V lookup: CDR1 ENHRY, CDR2 SYGVKD. V was cut by 5 bases and J by 4 bases, with 18 bases left in between. CDR3 size: 17 residues.

This chain uses TRBV30 with TRBJ2-7; D is possibly TRBD1 (6 bases). Deletions cut 2 bases from V and 4 bases from J, with 9 bases between. The germline CDR1 and CDR2 sequences are GTSNPN and SVGIG (reference sequence). The CDR3 sequence is 12 residues long. The CDR3 region is CAWSLDRYEQYF. For the CDR3, the DNA is TGTGCCTGGAGTCTGGACAGATACGAGCAGTACTTC.

By frequency in the sample, this clone is medium-sized. This chain connects TRBV18 to TRBJ2-7; D remains ambiguous. The V end lost 5 bases, the J end lost 0 bases, and 11 bases lay between the germline ends. Germline V gene lookup returns CDR1 KGHSH and CDR2 LQKENI. The length of the CDR3 is 14 residues. The CDR3 is CASSSGVGSYEQYF. The CDR3 bases are TGTGCCAGCTCATCAGGCGTCGGCTCCTACGAGCAGTACTTC.

The genes are TRBV2 and TRBJ2-1, with TRBD2 identical over 9 bases. Germline CDR1 SNHLY, CDR2 FYNNEI. Unmatched junction bases numbered 10, after V lost 3 bases and J lost 7 bases. This CDR3 comprises 16 residues. CDR3 DNA: TGTGCCAGCAGTGACTCGGCTAGCGGGGTAAGAAATGAGCAGTTCTTC. Translated: CASSDSASGVRNEQFF.

The chain employs TRBV19 and TRBJ2-1; the D gene is possibly TRBD1 (6 bases). CDR3 length equals 13 residues. Trimming pared 5 bases from V and 5 bases from J, leaving 10 bases between. Germline V gene data show CDR1 as LNHDA and CDR2 as SQIVND (reference sequence). CDR3 nucleotide sequence: TGTGCCAGTAGTCAGGACAGAAACAATGAGCAGTTCTTC. Amino acid sequence: CASSQDRNNEQFF.

This clone has only a few counts. DNA for the CDR3: TGTGCCAGCAGTGAGGTGAGGAATTCACCCCTCCACTTT. As protein: CASSEVRNSPLHF. The chain employs TRBV6-1 and TRBJ1-6; D remains unclear. Germline-derived CDR1 and CDR2 are MNHNS and SASEGT. This CDR3 region has 13 residues. The V end was cut by 3 bases, the J end by 7 bases, with 7 bases between.

This chain connects TRBV19 to TRBJ1-2; tentative D call: TRBD1 (6 bases). V lost 1 base and J 8 bases, leaving 17 bases between the germline ends. The CDR3 totals 15 residues. Germline CDR1 reads LNHDA; CDR2 reads SQIVND (reference sequence). The CDR3 coding sequence is TGTGCCAGTAGTATAGTCGACAGGATACGACGGGGCTACACCTTC. As protein: CASSIVDRIRRGYTF.

CDR3 coding DNA: TGTGCCAGCAGTCAAGACACGGACTATGGCTACACCTTC. Its protein is CASSQDTDYGYTF. The J gene is TRBJ1-2, the V gene TRBV6-6; no firm D call. Trimming took off 5 bases at V and 3 bases at J, with 10 bases between the two ends. CDR1 is MNHNY and CDR2 is SVGAGI in the germline V gene (reference sequence). The CDR3 is 13 amino acids.

This clone is classed as medium-sized (0.01 to 0.1%). This chain joins TRBV2 and TRBJ1-5; TRBD1 matches at 7 bases. With 5 bases clipped from V and 7 bases from J, the junction kept 5 bases outside the gene matches. Germline V CDR1 and CDR2: SNHLY, FYNNEI. This CDR3 has 13 amino acids. The chain's CDR3 is CASSRDRDQPQHF. The CDR3 DNA reads as TGTGCCAGCAGTCGTGACAGGGACCAGCCCCAGCATTTT.

The chain has TRBV5-1 and TRBJ2-5; D may be TRBD1 (5 bases). The CDR3 runs to 11 residues. Trimming took 1 base from V and 7 from J, leaving 5 bases between them. Germline V gene lookup returns CDR1 SGHRS and CDR2 YFSETQ. The CDR3 loop reads CASSLRGTQYF. CDR3 nucleotides: TGCGCCAGCAGCTTGAGGGGGACCCAGTACTTC. The variable domain in full, completed from reference TRBV5-1 and TRBJ2-5, reads KAGVTQTPRYLIKTRGQQVTLSCSPISGHRSVSWYQQTPGQGLQFLFEYFSETQRNKGNFPGRFSGRQFSNSRSEMNVSTLELGDSALYLCASSLRGTQYFGPGTRLLVL.

This chain connects TRBV5-5 to TRBJ2-2, with 12 nucleotides matching TRBD1. Looked up from germline, CDR1 is SGHKS and CDR2 is YYEKEE (reference sequence). The J segment lost 5 bases and the V segment lost 1 base, leaving 3 bases of the junction unmatched. CDR3 length: 16 residues. The CDR3 reads CASSLRDRGQTGELFF. The CDR3 coding sequence is TGTGCCAGCAGCTTGCGGGACAGGGGGCAAACCGGGGAGCTGTTTTTT. The whole variable domain, remainder taken from reference TRBV5-5 and TRBJ2-2, is DAGVTQSPTHLIKTRGQQVTLRCSPISGHKSVSWYQQVLGQGPQFIFQYYEKEERGRGNFPDRFSARQFPNYSSELNVNALLLGDSALYLCASSLRDRGQTGELFFGEGSRLTVL.

The CDR3 nucleotides are TGCAGCGTTGGGAAGACCGGGACAGGGCGGGGATACGAGCAGTACTTC. This encodes CSVGKTGTGRGYEQYF. The chain has TRBV29-1 and TRBJ2-7, with 9 bases matching TRBD1. This CDR3 has 16 amino acids. V lost 4 bases and J lost 4; bases outside the gene matches: 14. The germline gives CDR1 SQVTM, CDR2 ANQGSEA.

The chain recombines TRBV2 with TRBJ1-1; D ambiguous. The length of the CDR3 is 11 residues. V was trimmed by 5 bases and J by 3 bases, leaving 4 bases between them. Germline CDR1 and CDR2: SNHLY and FYNNEI. In DNA, the CDR3 is TGTGCCAGCAGTAGGGACACTGAAGCTTTCTTT. Residues: CASSRDTEAFF.

The chain has TRBV6-6 and TRBJ1-1; TRBD1 is a possible D gene (5 bases). The CDR3 is 15 amino acids. V was cut by 6 bases and J by 1 base, with 15 bases left in between. CDR1 MNHNY and CDR2 SVGAGI come from the germline V gene (reference sequence). The CDR3 sequence is CASSRQGLGNTEAFF. The CDR3 DNA reads as TGTGCCAGCAGCCGTCAGGGTTTGGGGAACACTGAAGCTTTCTTT.

The rearrangement links TRBV25-1 to TRBJ2-5; D not resolved. V lost 4 bases to trimming and J lost 12 bases, with 12 bases between them. This CDR3 spans 11 amino acids. CDR1 and CDR2 (germline): MGHDK, SYGVNS. Here the CDR3 DNA reads TGTGCCAGCAGTGCGGGCCTATTAAAGTACTTC. This encodes CASSAGLLKYF.